This T cell receptor beta chain stems from a study of T cells in Graves' hyperthyroidism and ophthalmopathy. Turning to the study itself: Blood was drawn when the patient was first diagnosed and still untreated.

This CDR3 region has 14 residues. The ends were cut back, 7 bases at V and 5 bases at J, with 16 bases in the middle. As to this clonotype: A much larger clonotype is one base distant, so this may be a read error.

RNA transcripts provided the source from which TCR beta CDR3 regions were amplified. Using the HTBI primer set, a first-round RT-PCR was run on the TCR CDR3. Using its own MiXCR run on the multiplex PCR reads, TCRdb lists one record per CDR3 protein. The table records about 770,000 distinct CDR3 sequences, about 17% of them present only once. Disease duration under 2 months; hyperthyroidism patients were aged 18 to 65. Any patient presenting with uncontrolled infection, other autoimmune disease, pregnancy or lactation was left out. PBMCs stemmed from 10 ml fresh peripheral blood. V gene TRBV12-3 or TRBV12-4 combines with J gene TRBJ2-3; D remains ambiguous. The sequence was collected from a woman between 45 and 65 years old with Graves' hyperthyroidism that later progressed to Graves' ophthalmopathy. The sequencing input was blood. CDR3 DNA sequence: TGTGCCAGCAACATGGGGATGGTCGGAGATACGCAGTATTTT. Amino acids: CASNMGMVGDTQYF.